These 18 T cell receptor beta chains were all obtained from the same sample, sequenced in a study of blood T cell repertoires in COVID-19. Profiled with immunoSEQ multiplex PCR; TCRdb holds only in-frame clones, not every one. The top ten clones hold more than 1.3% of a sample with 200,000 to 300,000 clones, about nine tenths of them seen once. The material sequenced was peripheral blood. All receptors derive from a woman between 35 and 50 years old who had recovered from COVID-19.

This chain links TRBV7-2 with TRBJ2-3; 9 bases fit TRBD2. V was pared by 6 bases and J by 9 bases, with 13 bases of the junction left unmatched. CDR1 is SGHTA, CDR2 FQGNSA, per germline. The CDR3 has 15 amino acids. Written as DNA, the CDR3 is TGTGCCAGCAGGGGAGCGGGGGGCCCACCGGGGACGCAGTATTTT. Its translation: CASRGAGGPPGTQYF.

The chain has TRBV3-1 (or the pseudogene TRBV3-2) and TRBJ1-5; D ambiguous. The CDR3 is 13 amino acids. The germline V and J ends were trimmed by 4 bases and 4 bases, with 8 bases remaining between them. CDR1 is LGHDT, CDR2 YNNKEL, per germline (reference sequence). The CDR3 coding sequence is TGTGCCAGCAGCCCTTCCTATAATCAGCCCCAGCATTTT. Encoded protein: CASSPSYNQPQHF.

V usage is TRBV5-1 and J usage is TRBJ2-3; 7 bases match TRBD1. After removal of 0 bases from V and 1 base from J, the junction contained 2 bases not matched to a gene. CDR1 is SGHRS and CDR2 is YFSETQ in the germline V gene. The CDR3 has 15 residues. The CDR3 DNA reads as TGCGCCAGCAGCTTGGTAGGACAGGGCACAGATACGCAGTATTTT. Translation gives CASSLVGQGTDTQYF.

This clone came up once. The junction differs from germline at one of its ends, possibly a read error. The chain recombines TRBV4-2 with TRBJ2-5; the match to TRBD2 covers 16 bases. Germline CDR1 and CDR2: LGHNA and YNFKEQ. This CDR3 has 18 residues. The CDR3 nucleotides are TGTGCCAGCAGCCAAGTAGGGACTAGCGGGGGGGGTCTGGAGACCCAATACTTC. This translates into CASSQVGTSGGGLETQYF.

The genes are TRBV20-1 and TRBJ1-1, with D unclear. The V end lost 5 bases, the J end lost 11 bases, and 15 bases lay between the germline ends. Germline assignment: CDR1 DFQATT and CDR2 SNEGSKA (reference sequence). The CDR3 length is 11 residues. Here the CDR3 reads CSAGPLGEAFF. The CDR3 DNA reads TGCAGTGCTGGGCCTCTTGGGGAGGCTTTCTTT.

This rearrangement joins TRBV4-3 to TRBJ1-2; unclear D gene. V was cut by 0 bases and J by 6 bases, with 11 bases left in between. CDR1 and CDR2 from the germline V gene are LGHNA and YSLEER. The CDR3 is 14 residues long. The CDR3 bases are TGCGCCAGCAGCCAAGAACGGGCGCGGGATGGCTACACCTTC. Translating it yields CASSQERARDGYTF.

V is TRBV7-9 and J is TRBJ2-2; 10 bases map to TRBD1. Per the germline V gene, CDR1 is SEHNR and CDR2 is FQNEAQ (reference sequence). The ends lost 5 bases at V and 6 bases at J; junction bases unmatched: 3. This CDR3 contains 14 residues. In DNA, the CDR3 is TGTGCCAGCAGCCCTGGACAGGGGGCCGGGGAGCTGTTTTTT. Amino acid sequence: CASSPGQGAGELFF.

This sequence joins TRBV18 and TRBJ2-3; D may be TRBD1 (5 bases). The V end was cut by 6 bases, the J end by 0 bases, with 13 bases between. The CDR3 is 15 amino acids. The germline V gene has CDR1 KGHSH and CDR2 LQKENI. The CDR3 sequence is CASSQGSDSTDTQYF. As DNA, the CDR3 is TGTGCCAGCTCCCAGGGCAGCGATAGCACAGATACGCAGTATTTT.

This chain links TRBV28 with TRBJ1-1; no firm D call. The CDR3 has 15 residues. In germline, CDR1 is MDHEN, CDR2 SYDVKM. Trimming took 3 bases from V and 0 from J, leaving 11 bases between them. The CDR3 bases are TGTGCCAGCAGTTTCTCCCAGAACATGAACACTGAAGCTTTCTTT. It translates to CASSFSQNMNTEAFF.

This CDR3 is CASSSRALAGGLTDTQYF. CDR3 nucleotide sequence: TGTGCCAGCAGCTCGAGGGCGCTAGCGGGGGGTCTCACAGATACGCAGTATTTT. This chain links TRBV7-2 with TRBJ2-3; 11 positions match TRBD2. The CDR3 length is 18 residues. The junction had 11 bases not matched to a gene; V was cut back by 4 bases and J by 2 bases. The germline gives CDR1 SGHTA, CDR2 FQGNSA.

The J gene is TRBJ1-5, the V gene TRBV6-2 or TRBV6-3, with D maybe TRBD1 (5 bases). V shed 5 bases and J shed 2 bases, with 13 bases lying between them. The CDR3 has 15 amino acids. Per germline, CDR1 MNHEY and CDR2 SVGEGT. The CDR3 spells CASSDRTGGNQPQHF. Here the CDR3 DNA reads TGTGCCAGCAGTGACCGGACGGGGGGCAATCAGCCCCAGCATTTT.

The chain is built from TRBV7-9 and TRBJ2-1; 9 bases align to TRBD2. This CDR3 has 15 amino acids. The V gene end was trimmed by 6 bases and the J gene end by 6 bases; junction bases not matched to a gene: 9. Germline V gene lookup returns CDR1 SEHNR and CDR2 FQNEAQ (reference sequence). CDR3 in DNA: TGTGCCAGCAGTCATAGCGGGGGCCCTCTCAATGAGCAGTTCTTC. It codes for CASSHSGGPLNEQFF.

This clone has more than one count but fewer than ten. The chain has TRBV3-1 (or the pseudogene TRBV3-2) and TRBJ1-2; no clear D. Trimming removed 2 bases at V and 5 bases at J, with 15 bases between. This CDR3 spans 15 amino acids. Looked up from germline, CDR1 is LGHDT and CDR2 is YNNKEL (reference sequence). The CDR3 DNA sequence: TGTGCCAGCAGCCAACTCTATGGAGGTCGATATGGCTACACCTTC. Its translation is CASSQLYGGRYGYTF.

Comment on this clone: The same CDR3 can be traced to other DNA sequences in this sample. The CDR3 is CAWRTGGTDTQYF. CDR3 sequence (DNA): TGTGCCTGGCGGACAGGGGGCACAGATACGCAGTATTTT. The rearrangement joins TRBV30 to TRBJ2-3; the match to TRBD1 covers 9 bases. V lost 5 bases and J lost 1; bases outside the gene matches: 1. In germline, CDR1 is GTSNPN, CDR2 SVGIG (reference sequence). This CDR3 spans 13 amino acids. Full variable domain (rest looked up from reference TRBV30 and TRBJ2-3): SQTIHQWPATLVQPVGSPLSLECTVEGTSNPNLYWYRQAAGRGLQLLFYSVGIGQISSEVPQNLSASRPQDRQFILSSKKLLLSDSGFYLCAWRTGGTDTQYFGPGTRLTVL.

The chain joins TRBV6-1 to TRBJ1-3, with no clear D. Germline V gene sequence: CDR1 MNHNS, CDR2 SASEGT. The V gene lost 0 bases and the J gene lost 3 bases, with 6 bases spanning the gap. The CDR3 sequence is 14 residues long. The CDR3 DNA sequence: TGTGCCAGCAGTGAAGCGAGAGGTGGAAACACCATATATTTT. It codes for CASSEARGGNTIYF.

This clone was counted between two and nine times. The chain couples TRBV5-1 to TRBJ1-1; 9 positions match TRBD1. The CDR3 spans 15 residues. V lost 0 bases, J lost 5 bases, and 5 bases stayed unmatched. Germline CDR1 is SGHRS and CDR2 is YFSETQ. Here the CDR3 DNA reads TGCGCCAGCAGCTTGGGGGACAGGGATCGGACTGAAGCTTTCTTT. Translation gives CASSLGDRDRTEAFF. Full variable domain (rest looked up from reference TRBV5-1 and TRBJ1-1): KAGVTQTPRYLIKTRGQQVTLSCSPISGHRSVSWYQQTPGQGLQFLFEYFSETQRNKGNFPGRFSGRQFSNSRSEMNVSTLELGDSALYLCASSLGDRDRTEAFFGQGTRLTVV.

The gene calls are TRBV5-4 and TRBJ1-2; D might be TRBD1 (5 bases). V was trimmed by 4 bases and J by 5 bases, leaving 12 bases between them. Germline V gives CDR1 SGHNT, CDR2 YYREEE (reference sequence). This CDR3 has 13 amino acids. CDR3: CASSPPGYYGYTF. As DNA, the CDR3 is TGTGCCAGCAGCCCCCCAGGGTATTATGGCTACACCTTC.

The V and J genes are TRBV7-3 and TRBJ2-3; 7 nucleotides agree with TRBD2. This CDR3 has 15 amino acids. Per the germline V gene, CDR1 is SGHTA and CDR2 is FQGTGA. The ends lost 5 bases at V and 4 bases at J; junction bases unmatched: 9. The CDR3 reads CASSTSGVRSDTQYF. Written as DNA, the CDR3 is TGTGCCAGCAGCACGAGCGGGGTTAGATCAGATACGCAGTATTTT.